This T cell receptor beta chain was obtained from a study of blood T cell repertoires in COVID-19. The wider study: Whether acute or convalescent, the COVID-19 samples came from the United States, Italy and Spain.

The data were produced by immunoSEQ multiplex PCR, yet TCRdb's version contains in-frame clones alone and is incomplete. The table shows 50,000 to 85,000 clones, with approximately 90% occurring only once. The CDR3 length is 15 residues. Germline V gene lookup returns CDR1 MGHDK and CDR2 SYGVNS. J gave up 6 bases and V 6 bases, and 9 bases lay outside the gene matches. Material for sequencing was peripheral blood. The rearrangement joins TRBV25-1 to TRBJ2-1; TRBD1 matches at 9 bases. This clonotype was obtained from a human donor in a cohort sampled during active COVID-19. The CDR3 region is CASRSSGQGSNEQFF. CDR3 DNA sequence: TGTGCCAGCAGGTCATCGGGACAGGGATCCAATGAGCAGTTCTTC.